This record looks at one TCR beta chain sequence and its context. The repertoire was sequenced with immunoSEQ multiplex PCR; TCRdb's copy has only in-frame clones and lacks some. The table includes 100,000 to 150,000 clones, about 85% detected once. This sample stems from a study of blood T cell repertoires in COVID-19. Study-level background: T cells, B-cell-depleted T cells, or PBMCs supplied cDNA or gDNA.

The CDR3 runs to 14 residues. The germline CDR1 and CDR2 sequences are SGHAT and FQNNGV. The ends were cut back, 4 bases at V and 3 bases at J, with 13 bases in the middle. The clonotype originates from a man aged 60 to 75 with acute or convalescent COVID-19. The chain couples TRBV11-2 to TRBJ2-7; D might be TRBD2 (6 bases). The sample was peripheral blood. CDR3 nucleotides: TGTGCCAGCAGCTCACACGGGACTTACTACGAGCAGTACTTC. Protein product: CASSSHGTYYEQYF.